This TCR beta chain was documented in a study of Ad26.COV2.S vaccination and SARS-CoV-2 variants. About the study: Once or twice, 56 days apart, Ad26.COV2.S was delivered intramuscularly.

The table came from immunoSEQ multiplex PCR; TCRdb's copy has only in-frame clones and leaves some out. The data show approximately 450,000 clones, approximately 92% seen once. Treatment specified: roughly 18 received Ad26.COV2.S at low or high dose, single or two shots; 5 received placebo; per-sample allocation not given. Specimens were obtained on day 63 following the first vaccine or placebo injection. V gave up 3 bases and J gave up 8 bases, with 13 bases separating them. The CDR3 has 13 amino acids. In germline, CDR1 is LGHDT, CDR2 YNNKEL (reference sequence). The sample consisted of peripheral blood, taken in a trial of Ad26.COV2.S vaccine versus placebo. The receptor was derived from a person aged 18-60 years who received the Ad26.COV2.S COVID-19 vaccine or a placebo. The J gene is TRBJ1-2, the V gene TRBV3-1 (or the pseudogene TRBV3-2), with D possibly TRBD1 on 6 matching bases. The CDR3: CASSHMSDRGYTF. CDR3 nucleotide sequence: TGTGCCAGCAGCCACATGTCAGACAGGGGCTACACCTTC.